This record concerns one T cell receptor (beta chain) sequence. This table comes from immunoSEQ multiplex PCR, and its TCRdb copy is limited to in-frame clones, with some not included. The sample lists over 150,000 clones, around four fifths occurring once. The data were taken from a study of blood T cell repertoires in COVID-19. Between the trimmed V and J ends, which lost 3 bases and 4 bases, there was a span of 9 bases. Germline lookup yields CDR1 SGHTA and CDR2 FQGNSA. The CDR3 spans 13 residues. Two negative PCRs, clearance, or symptom resolution had been documented for recovered Cohort 3 donors.

V is TRBV7-2 and J is TRBJ2-5; weak D call: TRBD2 (6 bases). This TCR came from a man in his forties who had recovered from COVID-19. Sequencing was carried out using PBMCs or T cells enriched from blood (not recorded which). The CDR3 is CASSFGTSETQYF. CDR3 DNA: TGTGCCAGCAGCTTCGGGACTTCAGAGACCCAGTACTTC.